The source of this T cell receptor beta chain is a study of read filtering for tumor transcriptome and immune sequencing (dated by TCRdb to the early 2020s). At the level of the whole study: Of the patients in the cohort, about 17 were male and 11 to 15 were female, and their mean age was roughly 68 years, with a range of roughly 45 to 80. By revised international staging, about 8 patients were R-ISS I, some 17 were R-ISS II and about seven were R-ISS III. After DNase treatment, whole-transcriptome libraries were prepared using the TruSeq RNA Access Library Prep Kit. TCR-region mapped reads per sample ranged from about 4 to 11 million with IR-seq versus only roughly 75 to 1273 with RNA-seq. Using the same bone marrow samples, the study compared TCR repertoires obtained by targeted immune repertoire sequencing with those obtained by bulk whole-transcriptome sequencing. A main aim was a read-filtering strategy for immune repertoire data, specifically whether clonotypes supported by a single read should be removed.

For CDR1 and CDR2, the germline V gene (reference sequence) lists SEHNR and FQNEAQ. The CDR3 runs 13 residues from the cysteine to the phenylalanine. Only the CDR3 region is kept as DNA, spanning 39 bases read in frame from base 1. The germline V end is reduced by 6 bases and the J end by 6 bases; junction bases left unmatched: 5. Here is what the overall study found, with its caveats: Single-read clonotypes made up 80% to 85% of clonotypes but only around 4% of total reads in IR-seq, compared with 65% to 75% of clonotypes and approximately 45% of reads in RNA-seq. IR-seq captured clonotypes at much higher depth and more reliably than RNA-seq, and smaller IR-seq throughput sufficed to identify most shared clonotypes. The correlation between IR-seq and RNA-seq shared clonotype proportions was increased by removal of single-read clonotypes. The sorted CD138-negative fraction was not purified T cells but a mixed bone marrow immune population.

The Immunoverse kit was used to build TCR libraries from approximately 410 ng RNA, with molecular barcoded adaptors covering alpha/delta and beta/gamma chains. TCR library preparation used the same RNA that went into transcriptome sequencing. Sequencing of the TCR libraries was done on an Illumina HiSeq 4000 with 2 x 150 cycles. The original pipeline was this. TCR reads were aligned to human V, D, J and C references and assembled into CDR3 clonotypes with MiXCR, including quality filtering and error correction. The tcR package in R was used for analysis of clonotype counts and gene usage diversity. Raw mapping reads were checked after the RNA-seq reads had been mapped by STAR aligner version 2.5.3a onto the human GRCh37 genome. To test how sequencing depth affected the clonotypes detected, IR-seq fastq files were randomly downsampled with Seqtk 1.3. TCRdb passed the public sequencing reads through fastp at Q25 and MiXCR, retaining productive beta sequences. Identical CDR3 proteins give one entry, which carries the most common genes and DNA. The V and J calls follow TCRdb's processing rather than the paper's. Counted in this sample were 90,000 to 95,000 distinct CDR3 sequences; roughly a fifth of them appeared once. More than 9.5% of the sample is held by the ten biggest clonotypes.

Bone marrow was sampled from every patient at the time of active disease. Bone marrow mononuclear cells were isolated by Ficoll-Hypaque density gradient centrifugation. Myeloma plasma cells were removed and CD138-negative cells were collected by negative selection after labeling with CD138 magnetic microbeads on a MACS separator. Flow cytometry on an Attune NxT with CD138 antibodies was used to check the purity of the isolated cells. TRIzol reagent was used to extract total RNA, which was then quantified with a NanoDrop spectrophotometer. For each patient, paired RNA-seq and IR-seq were run on the CD138-negative bone marrow sample from that patient. About this clonotype itself: Its recognized antigen is unknown. Per-base quality was not reported, and no clone a single base away is much larger than it.

The chain joins TRBV7-9 to TRBJ1-1, with 9 junctional bases fitting TRBD1. The sequencing sample was made of a population of CD138-negative cells sorted from bone marrow. Taken with the paper, the label for cell subset or site translates to: bone marrow mononuclear cells depleted of CD138+ plasma/myeloma cells by negative magnetic selection. The TCR was taken from a donor at least 40 years old with multiple myeloma. CDR3 reads: CASSSGTGSEAFF. The DNA is TGTGCCAGCAGTTCCGGGACAGGGTCTGAAGCTTTCTTT.